Sequencing of this T cell receptor (beta chain) was carried out in a study of T cells in women clearing cervical HPV infection. Study context: Case blood drawn at lesion detection; control blood after infection cleared.

Study-wide points: CIN3+ cases had significantly higher TCR richness than controls; evenness did not differ.

Libraries were prepared by immunoSEQ multiplex PCR; TCRdb keeps only in-frame clonotypes and omits some of them. The table for this sample gives about 14,000 clones. A remark on this clone: Its cognate antigen is unknown. The read comes to an end 3 residues before the CDR3 does, leaving the germline J gene to fill in the end.

The V gene lost 4 bases and the J gene lost 8 bases, with 13 bases spanning the gap. The CDR3 is 13 residues long. Germline values: CDR1 SGHNT, CDR2 YYREEE (reference sequence). This sequence joins TRBV5-4 and TRBJ2-1, with D possibly matching TRBD1 (7 bases). The sample was blood buffy coat. This clonotype was sampled from a woman between 18 and 70 years old with a cervical HPV16 infection that either progressed to CIN3+ or cleared (not recorded which). CDR3 sequence: CASSRGQRDEQFF. CDR3 bases read: TGTGCCAGCAGCCGGGGACAGCGGGATGAG.